This TCR beta chain was captured by sequencing in a study of shared clonotypes between healthy human individuals. In the study's own analysis: ImmunoSEQ only sent back junction sequences with no quality scores, so filtering was done differently. Sequenced by immunoSEQ multiplex PCR; TCRdb stores in-frame clones only, minus some. The DNA was the basis for D and trimming; V, J and clone size are from that table. The sample consists of over a million clones, approximately 96% of them appearing once. V dropped 6 bases and J dropped 5; count of bases not matched to a gene: 10. The CDR3 totals 14 residues. Germline CDR1 is MNHEY and CDR2 is SVGAGI.

Input material: naive CD4+ T cells sorted from blood. Subset described: CD45RA+ positively selected. This TCR was sampled from a man aged 25 to 45 in good health. This chain links TRBV6-5 with TRBJ2-7, with 7 bases lining up with TRBD1. CDR3 nucleotide sequence: TGTGCCAGCAGCTTAGACAGGGCAATAAACGAGCAGTACTTC. It codes for CASSLDRAINEQYF.